Listed below are T cell receptor beta chains from one sample, sequenced in a study of graft-versus-host responses after intestinal transplantation. Some clones are missing from TCRdb's copy, which holds only in-frame ones; the method was immunoSEQ multiplex PCR. The table includes tens of thousands of clones, 90% to 95% detected once. The sample here was PBMCs, taken 16 days after intestinal transplant. These receptors originate from a human patient who received an intestinal transplant, so some T cells may come from the graft donor. CDR3s leave out the opening cysteine and the closing phenylalanine or tryptophan.

len | j_gene | v_gene | CDR3aa
11 | TRBJ1-1 | TRBV30 | AWSVQGWAEAF
15 | TRBJ2-1 | TRBV27 | ASSLFLGLAGYNEQF
14 | TRBJ2-1 | TRBV27 | AGSLFPSGRGIEQF
11 | TRBJ1-2 | TRBV29-1 | SVGQGGDYGYT
12 | TRBJ2-3 | TRBV6-1 | ASSEVKNTDTQY
13 | TRBJ2-7 | TRBV7-9 | ASSLSQGAVYEQY
13 | TRBJ2-7 | TRBV7-9 | ASSLVSGHSYEQY
12 | TRBJ2-1 | TRBV10-2 | ASSTSVSYNEQF
10 | TRBJ1-2 | TRBV6-9 | ASRTGSYGYT
10 | TRBJ1-5 | TRBV2 | ASRQGNQPQH
13 | TRBJ2-7 | TRBV6-5 | ASSYFGQGMGEQY
12 | TRBJ1-1 | TRBV5-1 | ASSLARGRTEAF